The 8 T cell receptor beta chains given below trace back to one sample, sequenced in a study of cytomegalovirus exposure and HLA in healthy donors. The study ran its PCR with 60 Vbeta and 13 Jbeta primers. The protocol was immunoSEQ multiplex PCR, while the TCRdb copy is restricted to in-frame clones and leaves out a portion. The data contain over 150,000 clones, approximately 70% of them seen just once; the ten biggest clones take up around 2.8%. Sequencing was done on a sample of PBMCs. The receptors shown here come from a woman aged 40 to 50 in good health and CMV-seropositive.

This clone was found a few times. The chain employs TRBV28 and TRBJ2-1; D ambiguous. The CDR3 has 12 residues. Germline CDR1 reads MDHEN; CDR2 reads SYDVKM. The V end lost 3 bases, the J end lost 5 bases, and 5 bases lay between the germline ends. The CDR3 region is CASSFTNNEQFF. The CDR3 DNA reads as TGTGCCAGCAGTTTCACAAACAATGAGCAGTTCTTC.

The chain carries TRBV28 and TRBJ2-7, with 14 bases aligning to TRBD2. V gave up 6 bases and J gave up 0 bases; unmatched junction bases: 13. CDR1 and CDR2 (germline): MDHEN, SYDVKM. The CDR3 has 19 residues. The CDR3 nucleotides read TGTGCCAGCAGGGGCACTTGGACTAGCGGGAGGCCCCTCTCCTACGAGCAGTACTTC. Its translation: CASRGTWTSGRPLSYEQYF.

This chain connects TRBV28 to TRBJ1-1; D possibly corresponds to TRBD1 (6 bases). V lost 4 bases to trimming and J lost 2 bases, with 14 bases between them. CDR3 size: 15 residues. Looked up from germline, CDR1 is MDHEN and CDR2 is SYDVKM. DNA for the CDR3: TGTGCCAGCAGTTCCTTTACAGGGCGCAACACTGAAGCTTTCTTT. Translated, it gives CASSSFTGRNTEAFF.

The J gene is TRBJ2-1, the V gene TRBV10-3, with 11 bases fitting TRBD2. CDR1 is ENHRY, CDR2 SYGVKD, per germline. J gave up 7 bases and V 3 bases, and 11 bases lay outside the gene matches. The CDR3 totals 17 residues. The chain's CDR3 is CAISDDSSGRSKNEQFF. The CDR3 bases are TGTGCCATCAGTGATGATTCTAGCGGGAGGTCTAAAAATGAGCAGTTCTTC.

This clone was picked up a small number of times. The chain carries TRBV27 and TRBJ2-1; D not resolved. Germline V gene lookup returns CDR1 MNHEY and CDR2 SMNVEV (reference sequence). Trimming cost V 7 bases and J 5 bases, with 9 bases left between them. The CDR3 has 12 amino acids. The CDR3: CASNSDNNEQFF. CDR3 coding DNA: TGTGCCAGCAACTCAGACAACAATGAGCAGTTCTTC.

V and J are TRBV28 and TRBJ2-3; D gene unclear. The CDR3 sequence is 13 residues long. From germline, CDR1 is MDHEN and CDR2 SYDVKM. V dropped 5 bases and J dropped 2 bases, with 8 bases sitting between them. DNA of the CDR3: TGTGCCAGCAGTCTTCCTAACACAGATACGCAGTATTTT. This codes for CASSLPNTDTQYF.

This clone has just a few counts. One junction end does not reproduce the germline sequence, and a read error may be involved. V and J are TRBV7-9 and TRBJ1-2; 7 bases are shared with TRBD1. Per germline, CDR1 SEHNR and CDR2 FQNEAQ (reference sequence). The CDR3 runs to 12 residues. This chain's CDR3 is CSSSLGDSGYTF. The CDR3 DNA sequence: TGTTCCAGCAGCTTGGGGGACAGCGGCTACACCTTC.

This sequence joins TRBV6-1 and TRBJ2-1; 12 bases fit TRBD2. The CDR3 runs to 18 residues. The germline CDR1 and CDR2 sequences are MNHNS and SASEGT. The trim removed 2 bases at V and 3 bases at J, leaving 8 bases unmatched. CDR3 nucleotide sequence: TGTGCCAGCAGTGAAACGACTAGCGGGGGTGTCGGCTACAATGAGCAGTTCTTC. Translating gives CASSETTSGGVGYNEQFF.